These 3 T cell receptor beta chains originate from one sample sequenced in a study of regulatory T cells in long-lasting Graves disease. Time point specified: newly diagnosed GD, antithyroid drugs for less than 3 months. Extracted PBMC RNA gave rise to the TCR library. Arm-PCR of CDR3 regions and iRepertoire HTBI primers were used to build TCR beta libraries. TCRdb passed the multiplex PCR reads through MiXCR, listing each CDR3 protein once. The sample consists of around 250,000 distinct CDR3 sequences, roughly 21% of them appearing once. Specimen: peripheral blood mononuclear cells (PBMCs), collected at new diagnosis, from a patient treated with antithyroid drugs. Receptors were obtained from a female donor with Graves disease.

This clonotype was counted a few times. The rearrangement joins TRBV7-2 to TRBJ2-7; D is unclear. The CDR3 sequence is 13 residues long. V lost 0 bases and J 2 bases, leaving 5 bases between the germline ends. The germline V gene has CDR1 SGHTA and CDR2 FQGNSA. CDR3 in amino acids: CASSLALAYEQYF. CDR3 sequence (DNA): TGTGCCAGCAGCTTAGCACTGGCCTACGAGCAGTACTTC.

This rearrangement joins TRBV6-2 or TRBV6-3 to TRBJ2-7; a weak D match, TRBD2 (5 bases). V lost 6 bases and J 3 bases, leaving 6 bases between the germline ends. This CDR3 comprises 11 residues. Germline CDR1 MNHEY, CDR2 SVGEGT. CDR3: CASRGDYEQYF. DNA for the CDR3: TGTGCCAGCAGGGGAGACTACGAGCAGTACTTC.

This clonotype showed up many times. The rearrangement uses TRBV7-3 and TRBJ2-3; 9 nucleotides align to TRBD2. The J segment lost 0 bases and the V segment lost 5 bases, leaving 9 bases of the junction unmatched. The length of the CDR3 is 17 residues. Germline CDR1 SGHTA, CDR2 FQGTGA. The CDR3 nucleotides are TGTGCCAGCAGCCCGTCGACTAGCGGACCAAGCACAGATACGCAGTATTTT. Its protein product is CASSPSTSGPSTDTQYF.